This TCR beta chain stems from a study of T cell repertoires in ileal Crohn's disease. Across the study: About half of patients got postoperative therapy: under twelve thiopurines, over 15 anti-TNF.

This clone was counted once. Germline CDR1 is SGHAT and CDR2 is FQNNGV. The junction had 10 bases not matched to a gene; V was cut back by 1 base and J by 6 bases. This CDR3 has 18 residues. This table comes from immunoSEQ multiplex PCR, and its TCRdb copy is limited to in-frame clones, with some not included. In the table there are 5,500 to 7,500 clones, roughly 90% of which are singletons. Lamina propria lymphocytes from surgical specimens were isolated on a density gradient before sorting. The specimen was CD4+ T cells from ileum. This TCR came from an adult with Crohn's disease. Some clones in this sample may be carry-over from other donors' samples. The gene calls are TRBV11-2 and TRBJ2-1; 12 bases are a match to TRBD2. Here the CDR3 reads CASSLAGTSGRLANEQFF. CDR3 bases: TGTGCCAGCAGCTTAGCTGGTACTAGCGGGAGGTTGGCCAATGAGCAGTTCTTC.